The clone carrying this T cell receptor beta chain is a singleton in its sample. Researchers ran the PCR with 60 Vbeta and 13 Jbeta primers. Data came from immunoSEQ multiplex PCR; TCRdb stores just in-frame clones and leaves some out. The table has fewer than 150,000 clones, approximately 80% seen once. CDR1 SQVTM and CDR2 ANQGSEA come from the germline V gene. The CDR3 sequence is 11 residues long. Deletions cut 4 bases from V and 7 bases from J, with 10 bases between. These data belong to a study of cytomegalovirus exposure and HLA in healthy donors. The sample comprised PBMCs. The chain has TRBV29-1 and TRBJ1-1; D gene uncertain. This sequence originates from a male donor in good health and CMV-seronegative. CDR3 amino acids: CSVGMQIEAFF. The CDR3 DNA reads TGCAGCGTTGGTATGCAGATTGAAGCTTTCTTT.